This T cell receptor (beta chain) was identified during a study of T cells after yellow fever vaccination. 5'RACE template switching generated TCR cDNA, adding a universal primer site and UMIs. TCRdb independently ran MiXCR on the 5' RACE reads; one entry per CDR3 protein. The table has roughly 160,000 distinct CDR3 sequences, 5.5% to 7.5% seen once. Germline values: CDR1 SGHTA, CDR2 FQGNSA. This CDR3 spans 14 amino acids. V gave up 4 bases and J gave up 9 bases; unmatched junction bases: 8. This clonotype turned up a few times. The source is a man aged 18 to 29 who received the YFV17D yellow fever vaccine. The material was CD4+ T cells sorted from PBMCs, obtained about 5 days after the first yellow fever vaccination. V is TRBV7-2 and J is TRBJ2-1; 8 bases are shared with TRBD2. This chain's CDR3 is CASSSRGDDAEQFF. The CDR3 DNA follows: TGTGCCAGCAGCTCGCGGGGGGACGACGCTGAGCAGTTCTTC.